The 24 T cell receptor beta chains below were found in one sample sequenced in a study of response to subunit inactivated influenza vaccine. TCRdb used MiXCR to reprocess the RT-PCR reads, holding one entry per CDR3 protein. This table has more than 500,000 distinct CDR3 sequences, around 11% appearing once. The same data also contributed to another study, on T cells expressing NK-cell markers. That report notes: Making the TCR beta cDNA relied on 5'RACE template switching with UMIs.

The material sequenced was PBMCs from blood, taken on the day of vaccination. The receptors originated from a man aged 50 or older who received an inactivated influenza vaccine.

J is TRBJ2-1 and V is TRBV6-2 or TRBV6-3; D possibly uses TRBD1 or TRBD2 (5 bases each). Trimming took off 8 bases at V and 9 bases at J, with 8 bases between the two ends. The CDR3 length is 10 residues. Germline CDR1 reads MNHEY; CDR2 reads SVGEGT. The CDR3 nucleotides are TGTGCCAGCGGGGGATTTGAGCAGTTCTTC. This codes for CASGGFEQFF.

The V gene is TRBV21-1, the J gene TRBJ2-7; TRBD2, the table's D call, was not compared with the DNA. TRBV21-1 is a pseudogene. CDR3 length: 15 amino acids. The CDR3 coding sequence is TGTGCCAGCAGCAAAACCCTCCCGGGACTGGCCGAGCAGTACTTC. It yields the protein CASSKTLPGLAEQYF.

This clonotype came up a few times. The J gene is TRBJ2-7, the V gene TRBV6-2 or TRBV6-3, with D perhaps given as TRBD1 or TRBD2 (5 bases each). This CDR3 comprises 14 residues. The germline V gene encodes CDR1 MNHEY and CDR2 SVGEGT. The ends were cut back, 5 bases at V and 0 bases at J, with 11 bases in the middle. The CDR3 loop reads CASSPRDHSYEQYF. The DNA for the CDR3 is TGTGCCAGCAGTCCCCGGGACCACTCCTACGAGCAGTACTTC.

This clonotype was observed many times. The chain employs TRBV5-1 and TRBJ2-1, with TRBD1 identical over 8 bases. CDR3 length equals 15 residues. V was clipped by 4 bases and J by 5 bases; unmatched bases: 8. Looked up from germline, CDR1 is SGHRS and CDR2 is YFSETQ. The CDR3 DNA reads TGCGCCAGCAGCGTAGACAGGGGTTACAACAATGAGCAGTTCTTC. This sequence encodes CASSVDRGYNNEQFF. The full variable domain, its missing parts supplied by reference TRBV5-1 and TRBJ2-1, is KAGVTQTPRYLIKTRGQQVTLSCSPISGHRSVSWYQQTPGQGLQFLFEYFSETQRNKGNFPGRFSGRQFSNSRSEMNVSTLELGDSALYLCASSVDRGYNNEQFFGPGTRLTVL.

V gene TRBV12-3 or TRBV12-4 combines with J gene TRBJ1-1; D is unclear. The germline V and J ends were trimmed by 3 bases and 5 bases, with 13 bases remaining between them. There are 14 residues in the CDR3. The CDR3 nucleotides are TGTGCCAGCAGTTTGTTCAGAATGGAAACTGAAGCTTTCTTT. Translation: CASSLFRMETEAFF.

This clonotype has only a few counts. The rearrangement links TRBV11-2 to TRBJ2-3; D may be TRBD1 or TRBD2 (5 bases each). This CDR3 has 16 residues. Germline V gene lookup returns CDR1 SGHAT and CDR2 FQNNGV. Trimming removed 5 bases from V and 0 bases from J, with 15 bases in between. CDR3 coding DNA: TGTGCCAGCAGCCCCCGCAGGGACCTCAGCACAGATACGCAGTATTTT. It codes for CASSPRRDLSTDTQYF. The full variable domain, its missing parts supplied by reference TRBV11-2 and TRBJ2-3, is EAGVAQSPRYKIIEKRQSVAFWCNPISGHATLYWYQQILGQGPKLLIQFQNNGVVDDSQLPKDRFSAERLKGVDSTLKIQPAKLEDSAVYLCASSPRRDLSTDTQYFGPGTRLTVL.

This chain uses TRBV7-2 with TRBJ2-7; 10 bases are a match to TRBD2. J was trimmed by 3 bases and V by 3 bases; bases with no gene match: 11. Germline V lookup: CDR1 SGHTA, CDR2 FQGNSA. CDR3 length: 17 amino acids. CDR3 residues: CASSFGYSRTSGYEQYF. Here the CDR3 DNA reads TGTGCCAGCAGCTTTGGGTATTCGAGGACTAGCGGCTACGAGCAGTACTTC.

This clonotype was counted ten times or more. The chain uses TRBV5-1 and TRBJ1-2; TRBD1 might be the D (5 bases). CDR3 length: 13 amino acids. The V and J ends lost 4 bases and 5 bases respectively, with 12 bases between them. Germline V gene sequence: CDR1 SGHRS, CDR2 YFSETQ. CDR3 protein: CASSPDSLYGYTF. The CDR3 DNA sequence: TGCGCCAGCAGCCCAGACAGCCTTTATGGCTACACCTTC.

There are a few counts of this clonotype. DNA of the CDR3: TGTGCCAGCAGCCAAGATCTTGGGACAGGCCGGGCACCCCTCCACTTT. Protein sequence: CASSQDLGTGRAPLHF. The V gene is TRBV14, the J gene TRBJ1-6; 8 bases align to TRBD1. Trimming removed 0 bases from V and 11 bases from J; junction bases left unmatched: 9. The CDR3 runs 16 residues. Germline CDR1 is SGHDN and CDR2 is FVKESK.

This clonotype came up a few times. The chain employs TRBV7-2 and TRBJ1-1, with D possibly matching TRBD1 (5 bases). The germline gives CDR1 SGHTA, CDR2 FQGNSA. The CDR3 contains 13 residues. V lost 5 bases and J 5 bases, leaving 12 bases between the germline ends. CDR3: CASSQGSRTEAFF. CDR3 nucleotide sequence: TGTGCCAGCAGCCAGGGCTCTAGGACTGAAGCTTTCTTT.

V usage is TRBV20-1 and J usage is TRBJ2-5, with D possibly TRBD2 on 5 matching bases. V was shortened by 5 bases and J by 1 base, with 14 bases between the two germline ends. Looked up from germline, CDR1 is DFQATT and CDR2 is SNEGSKA (reference sequence). This CDR3 comprises 14 residues. The CDR3 DNA reads TGCAGTGCTTATCCAGAGCGGAGCCAAGAGACCCAGTACTTC. Amino acids: CSAYPERSQETQYF.

V and J are TRBV7-9 and TRBJ2-1, with no clear D. This CDR3 region has 13 residues. The V and J ends lost 2 bases and 9 bases respectively, with 11 bases between them. CDR1 SEHNR and CDR2 FQNEAQ come from the germline V gene (reference sequence). Written as DNA, the CDR3 is TGTGCCAGCAGCTTACAGACCCTTGGTGAGCAGTTCTTC. Translated: CASSLQTLGEQFF.

The genes are TRBV12-3 or TRBV12-4 and TRBJ1-2, with 7 positions matching TRBD1. This CDR3 spans 15 amino acids. V was clipped by 5 bases and J by 4 bases; unmatched bases: 10. CDR3 sequence: CASSPRTGYLYGYTF. The DNA for the CDR3 is TGTGCCAGCAGTCCCCGGACAGGCTACCTCTATGGCTACACCTTC.

This clonotype was seen ten or more times. This chain connects TRBV12-3 or TRBV12-4 to TRBJ1-2, with 10 bases fitting TRBD1. The CDR3 extends over 16 amino acids. After removal of 5 bases from V and 7 bases from J, the junction contained 13 bases not matched to a gene. This CDR3 reads CASSAGTGDILVGYTF. CDR3 DNA sequence: TGTGCCAGCAGTGCCGGGACAGGGGATATTTTAGTTGGCTACACCTTC.

Many counts were recorded for this clonotype. V and J are TRBV20-1 and TRBJ1-1; no definite D call. The CDR3 covers 12 residues. Germline V lookup: CDR1 DFQATT, CDR2 SNEGSKA (reference sequence). V lost 3 bases to trimming and J lost 3 bases, with 8 bases between them. DNA of the CDR3: TGCAGTGCTAGTTCCTTCTACACTGAAGCTTTCTTT. It translates to CSASSFYTEAFF.

In its sample, this clonotype was seen a few times. The chain employs TRBV7-2 and TRBJ2-7; TRBD2 matches at 7 bases. The CDR3 totals 15 residues. Germline lookup yields CDR1 SGHTA and CDR2 FQGNSA. V lost 0 bases, J lost 0 bases, and 2 bases stayed unmatched. The CDR3: CASSLAAGNSYEQYF. CDR3 DNA: TGTGCCAGCAGCTTAGCAGCGGGAAACTCCTACGAGCAGTACTTC.

The CDR3 DNA sequence: TGTGCCAGCAGCTCGGGACAGGGGCCCATCCACTTT. Amino acid sequence: CASSSGQGPIHF. The chain is built from TRBV7-9 and TRBJ1-6, with 10 bases aligning to TRBD1. The CDR3 contains 12 residues. Trimming took 4 bases from V and 17 from J; bases not matched to a gene: 5. Germline loops: CDR1 SEHNR, CDR2 FQNEAQ (reference sequence). Complete variable domain (other parts from reference TRBV7-9 and TRBJ1-6): DTGVSQNPRHKITKRGQNVTFRCDPISEHNRLYWYRQTLGQGPEFLTYFQNEAQLEKSRLLSDRFSAERPKGSFSTLEIQRTEQGDSAMYLCASSSGQGPIHFGNGTRLTVT.

The chain combines TRBV11-2 with TRBJ2-7; 8 nucleotides match TRBD1. The V segment lost 1 base and the J segment 3 bases; nucleotides outside the gene matches: 11. The CDR3 has 17 residues. Looked up from germline, CDR1 is SGHAT and CDR2 is FQNNGV. This CDR3 is CASSLVKDRDNRYEQYF. CDR3 DNA: TGTGCCAGCAGCTTAGTTAAGGACAGGGATAACCGCTACGAGCAGTACTTC.

This clonotype was counted ten times or more. At one of its ends the junction is not consistent with the germline gene, which may arise from a read error. The rearrangement uses TRBV4-2 and TRBJ2-1, with D unresolved. The CDR3 covers 15 residues. The germline V gene encodes CDR1 LGHNA and CDR2 YNFKEQ. CDR3 region: CASSQAGSSYNEQFF. As DNA, the CDR3 is TGCGCCAGCAGCCAAGCAGGTAGCTCCTACAATGAGCAGTTCTTC.

Only a few counts were recorded for this clonotype. The rearrangement uses TRBV24-1 and TRBJ2-5; 7 positions agree with TRBD1. V lost 5 bases to trimming and J lost 0 bases; unmatched junction nucleotides: 5. The CDR3 has 15 residues. Germline CDR1 reads KGHDR; CDR2 reads SFDVKD. Written as DNA, the CDR3 is TGTGCCACCAGTGGCCTAGGACAGGACCAAGAGACCCAGTACTTC. Its protein is CATSGLGQDQETQYF.

This clonotype was detected ten times or more. The V gene is TRBV20-1, the J gene TRBJ2-1, with 7 nucleotides matching TRBD2. After removal of 0 bases from V and 7 bases from J, the junction contained 6 bases not matched to a gene. The CDR3 length is 14 residues. The germline V gene has CDR1 DFQATT and CDR2 SNEGSKA (reference sequence). The CDR3 DNA reads as TGCAGTGCTAGAGATGATCTAGCGGAGAATGAGCAGTTCTTC. This translates into CSARDDLAENEQFF.

This clonotype was counted ten times or more. The chain is built from TRBV5-1 and TRBJ1-2; maybe TRBD1 (6 bases). Germline V gene data show CDR1 as SGHRS and CDR2 as YFSETQ. V lost 4 bases and J lost 6, with 13 bases in between. This CDR3 spans 13 amino acids. This CDR3 reads CASSPRAGDGYTF. The CDR3 DNA reads TGCGCCAGCAGCCCCCGAGCAGGGGATGGCTACACCTTC.

The chain recombines TRBV29-1 with TRBJ2-7; TRBD2 matches at 7 bases. Germline lookup yields CDR1 SQVTM and CDR2 ANQGSEA. The J segment lost 3 bases and the V segment lost 7 bases, leaving 3 bases of the junction unmatched. The CDR3 consists of 11 residues. The CDR3 nucleotides are TGCAGCGCTGGGACTAACTACGAGCAGTACTTC. Its protein is CSAGTNYEQYF.

This clonotype came up a few times. Here the CDR3 DNA reads TGCAGTGCACCCCAGGCACAGGGGGCCGGCGAGCAGTACTTC. It is translated as CSAPQAQGAGEQYF. The chain combines TRBV20-1 with TRBJ2-7, with 9 bases aligning to TRBD1. Trimming cost V 6 bases and J 6 bases; bases outside gene matches: 12. Germline CDR1 and CDR2: DFQATT and SNEGSKA (reference sequence). This CDR3 region has 14 residues.